This T cell receptor (beta chain) was obtained from a study of shared clonotypes between healthy human individuals. Germline V CDR1 and CDR2: MNHEY, SMNVEV (reference sequence). The germline V and J ends were trimmed by 2 bases and 5 bases, with 6 bases remaining between them. The CDR3 runs to 12 residues. Repertoires were generated with immunoSEQ multiplex PCR, while TCRdb's copy carries only in-frame clones and drops some. The sample lists about 2.2 million clones; just under 95% were seen once. CD45RO-negative, CCR7-selected cells formed the naive CD8 fraction, which excluded terminally differentiated effector memory CD45RA+ cells.

Material for sequencing was naive CD8+ T cells from PBMCs. J is TRBJ2-5 and V is TRBV27; either TRBD1 or TRBD2 may supply D (5 bases each). The receptor was derived from a man between 18 and 29 years old in good health. Some clones in this sample may be carry-over from other donors' samples. The CDR3 nucleotides read TGTGCCAGCAGTTTAGAGGGGGAGACCCAGTACTTC. This sequence encodes CASSLEGETQYF.